This TCR beta chain was retrieved from a study of tumor and adjacent non-tumor tissue in lung cancer. Whole-study results and caveats: Normal lung showed higher cumulative top 100 clone frequency than tumor.

In regard to this clonotype: Its antigen is not identified. One end of the junction does not line up with germline, which may come from a read error.

RNA was extracted from bulk tissue without any cell sorting. Distant lung tissue was collected more than 3 cm away from the tumor edge. A modified ARM-PCR protocol with three rounds of nested PCR amplified TCRbeta. One entry per CDR3 protein results from TCRdb running MiXCR on the multiplex PCR reads. The table shows about 77,000 distinct CDR3 sequences, with about 80% occurring only once. The sequencing sample was made of distant non-tumor lung tissue. The clonotype originates from a man aged 65-85 years with non-small cell lung cancer.

CDR3 amino acids: CASSYPLAGTSNTKAFF. DNA for the CDR3: TGTGCCAGCAGTTACCCCTTGGCAGGGACATCGAACACTAAAGCTTTCTTT. The rearrangement uses TRBV6-2 or TRBV6-3 and TRBJ1-1; D is perhaps TRBD1 (6 bases). In germline, CDR1 is MNHEY, CDR2 SVGEGT. The CDR3 has 17 amino acids.